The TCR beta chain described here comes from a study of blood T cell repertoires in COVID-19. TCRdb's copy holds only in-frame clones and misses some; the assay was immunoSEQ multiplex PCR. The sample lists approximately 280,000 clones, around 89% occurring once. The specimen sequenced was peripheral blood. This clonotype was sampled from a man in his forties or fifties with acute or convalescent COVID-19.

Here the CDR3 reads CSVGQESEQYF. The CDR3 DNA reads TGCAGCGTGGGACAGGAATCCGAGCAGTACTTC. V is TRBV29-1 and J is TRBJ2-7, with TRBD1 matching over 8 bases. The J segment lost 6 bases and the V segment lost 6 bases, leaving 4 bases of the junction unmatched. Germline assignment: CDR1 SQVTM and CDR2 ANQGSEA. CDR3 length: 11 amino acids.